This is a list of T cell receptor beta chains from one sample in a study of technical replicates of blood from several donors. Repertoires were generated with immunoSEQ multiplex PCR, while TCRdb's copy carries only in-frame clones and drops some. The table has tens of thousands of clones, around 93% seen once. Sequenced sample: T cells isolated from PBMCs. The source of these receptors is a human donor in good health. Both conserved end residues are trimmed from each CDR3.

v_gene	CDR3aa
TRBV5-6	ASSLQATNTGGPSLPQH
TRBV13	ASTLRAGVETQY
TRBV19	ASSESEQF
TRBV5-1	ASSLRQDTEAF
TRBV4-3	ASSPRQAYNEQF
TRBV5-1	ASSAQPGTGLYEQY
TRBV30	ACGDRVKNIQY
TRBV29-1	SVPGGTEAF
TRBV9	ASSPRAGLSSYEQY
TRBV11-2	ASSLIELAGQEGLF
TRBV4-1	ASSQNTQGVGNTIY
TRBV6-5	ASRPFGQGIAEAF
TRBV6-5	ASSYLASSYEQY
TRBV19	ASSLGRAETQY
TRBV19	ASSWGISSNQPQH
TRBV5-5	ASSRTGEVLSNEQF
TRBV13	ASSLGPETSYGYT
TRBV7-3	ASSPPSGGTGELF
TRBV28	ASSPLGAGTNYEQF
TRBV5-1	ASSKGQADYYEQY
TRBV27	ASSLSPGLAGAGELF